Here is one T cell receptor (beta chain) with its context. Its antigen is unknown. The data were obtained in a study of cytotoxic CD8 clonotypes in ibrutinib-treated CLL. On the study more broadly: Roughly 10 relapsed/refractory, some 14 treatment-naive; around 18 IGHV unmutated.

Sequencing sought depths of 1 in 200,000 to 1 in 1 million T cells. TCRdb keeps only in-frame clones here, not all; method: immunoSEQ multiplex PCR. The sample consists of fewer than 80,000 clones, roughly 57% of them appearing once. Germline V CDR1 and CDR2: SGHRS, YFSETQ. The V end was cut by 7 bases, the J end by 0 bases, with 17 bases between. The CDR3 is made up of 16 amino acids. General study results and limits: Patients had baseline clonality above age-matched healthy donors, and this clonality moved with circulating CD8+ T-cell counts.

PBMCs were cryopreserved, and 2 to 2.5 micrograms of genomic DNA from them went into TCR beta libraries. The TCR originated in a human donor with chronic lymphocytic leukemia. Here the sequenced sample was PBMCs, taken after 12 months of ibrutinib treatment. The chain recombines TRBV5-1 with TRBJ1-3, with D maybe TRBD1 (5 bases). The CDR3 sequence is CASSPGGDTSGNTIYF. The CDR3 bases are TGCGCCAGCTCCCCCGGAGGGGATACCTCTGGAAACACCATATATTTT.